Listed below are T cell receptor beta chains from one sample, sequenced in a study of blood T cell repertoires in COVID-19. Assay used: immunoSEQ multiplex PCR; TCRdb lists only in-frame clones, some missing. This sample has approximately 65,000 clones, with about 93% found just once. Sequencing was done on a sample of peripheral blood. The receptors here all came from an older man with active COVID-19. Each CDR3 is given with its conserved first and last residue. D genes are given only for firm matches. Only some rows state a clone size, as once, few, many or a class for expanded clones.

abundance,d_gene,v_gene,j_gene,CDR3aa,CDR3nt
once,-,TRBV4-1,TRBJ2-3,CASSQDGNTDTQYF,TGCGCCAGCAGCCAAGATGGCAACACAGATACGCAGTATTTT
-,TRBD1,TRBV7-2,TRBJ2-1,CASSLWDSGEQFF,TGTGCCAGCAGCTTATGGGACAGCGGTGAGCAGTTCTTC
-,TRBD1,TRBV29-1,TRBJ1-2,CSAGQVPGYTF,TGCAGCGCGGGACAGGTCCCTGGCTACACCTTC
once,TRBD2,TRBV6-5,TRBJ2-4,CASSSTSGVVGNIQYF,TGTGCCAGCAGTTCGACTAGCGGGGTCGTGGGGAACATTCAGTACTTC
-,-,TRBV7-2,TRBJ2-7,CASSLAGGPYEQYF,TGTGCCAGCAGCTTAGCGGGGGGGCCCTACGAGCAGTACTTC
few,-,TRBV5-1,TRBJ1-6,CASTYLTVSPLHF,TGCGCCAGCACATACCTGACAGTTTCACCCCTCCACTTT
-,TRBD1,TRBV3-1/TRBV3-2,TRBJ1-2,CASSTWTGGLYGYTF,TGTGCCAGCAGCACTTGGACAGGGGGCCTCTATGGCTACACCTTC
-,TRBD1,TRBV19,TRBJ2-7,CASTKDRDRPYEQYF,TGTGCCAGTACCAAGGACCGGGACAGACCCTACGAGCAGTACTTC
-,-,TRBV4-3,TRBJ2-7,CASSQEPRVYRGLTYEQYF,TGCGCCAGCAGCCAAGAACCCCGAGTTTACAGGGGACTTACCTACGAGCAGTACTTC
-,-,TRBV6-6,TRBJ2-5,CASRQQAQETQYF,TGTGCCAGCAGGCAACAGGCGCAAGAGACCCAGTACTTC
-,-,TRBV19,TRBJ1-2,CASSPIAANYGYTF,TGTGCCAGTAGTCCGATTGCCGCGAACTATGGCTACACCTTC
-,-,TRBV13,TRBJ2-3,CASSYRGSGVTDTQYF,TGTGCCAGCAGTTACAGAGGATCGGGGGTCACAGATACGCAGTATTTT